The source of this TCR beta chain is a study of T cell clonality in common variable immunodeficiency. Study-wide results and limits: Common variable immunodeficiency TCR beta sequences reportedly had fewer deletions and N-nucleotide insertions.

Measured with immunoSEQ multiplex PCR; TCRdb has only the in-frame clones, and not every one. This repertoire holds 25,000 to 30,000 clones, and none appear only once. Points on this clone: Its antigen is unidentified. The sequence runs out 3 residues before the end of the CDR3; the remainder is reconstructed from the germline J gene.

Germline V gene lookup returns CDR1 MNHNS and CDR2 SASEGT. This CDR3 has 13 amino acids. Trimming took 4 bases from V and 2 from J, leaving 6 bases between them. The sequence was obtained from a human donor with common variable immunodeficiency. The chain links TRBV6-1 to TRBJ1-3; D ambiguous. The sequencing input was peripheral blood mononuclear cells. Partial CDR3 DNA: TGTGCCAGCAGTGCGGGGACTGGAAACACC. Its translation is CASSAGTGNT. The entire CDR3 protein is CASSAGTGNTIYF.